The clone carrying this T cell receptor beta chain was counted only a few times. The antigen remains unidentified. The sample belongs to a study of T cells in Graves' hyperthyroidism and ophthalmopathy. The CDR3 runs to 15 residues. From germline, CDR1 is MNHEY and CDR2 SMNVEV (reference sequence). V lost 7 bases and J lost 0, with 15 bases in between. The source material, RNA transcripts, was used to amplify TCR beta CDR3 regions. First-round RT-PCR targeting the TCR CDR3 was performed with the HTBI primer set. Via MiXCR, TCRdb re-called the multiplex PCR reads, giving one row per CDR3 protein. The sample has about 200,000 distinct CDR3 sequences; around 16% are singletons. Study results and limitations: Blood also carried most thyroid clonotypes expanded above 0.001.

It was considered stable Graves' hyperthyroidism when ophthalmopathy did not progress within 18 months. The study enrolled patients aged 18 to 65 with newly diagnosed hyperthyroidism of under 2 months' duration. Each diagnosis drew on symptoms, thyroxine, TRAb, thyroid ultrasound and orbital computed tomography findings. The clonotype comes from a woman aged 45-65 years with Graves' hyperthyroidism. This sequence joins TRBV27 and TRBJ1-2; D not certain. The material sequenced was blood. The CDR3 nucleotides are TGTGCCAGCACTATGTATGGCAGCTCTAACTATGGCTACACCTTC. Protein sequence: CASTMYGSSNYGYTF.